This TCR beta chain was recovered during a study of naive and memory T cell subsets. Broader study findings: A few larger clonotypes appeared in naive repertoires, especially CD8, possibly memory cells re-expressing CD45RA. Diversity fell and Gini index rose from naive through CM, EM, EMRA. Over 85% of naive TCR sequences appeared only once, unlike memory subsets.

Two oligonucleotides, mixed equimolar, formed the beta constant-region primer covering TRBC1 and TRBC2. Ligated cDNA was amplified by four rounds of PCR with nested alpha and beta constant-region primers and SP2. TCRdb passed the UMI-ligation and nested PCR reads through MiXCR, listing each CDR3 protein once. This sample has approximately 100,000 distinct CDR3 sequences, with 14% found just once. Germline V gives CDR1 SNHLY, CDR2 FYNNEI. This CDR3 region has 12 residues. The V end was cut by 4 bases, the J end by 6 bases, with 7 bases between. Concerning this clonotype itself: Its antigen remains unidentified.

Overnight CMV lysate stimulation of fresh PBMCs defined donor CMV status by CD4+ IFNgamma. The gene calls are TRBV2 and TRBJ2-1, with D hard to call. This clonotype was obtained from a human donor in good health. The sequenced sample consisted of naive CD8+ T cells from blood. CDR3 in amino acids: CASSASANEQFF. Here the CDR3 DNA reads TGTGCCAGCAGTGCATCCGCCAATGAGCAGTTCTTC. The whole variable domain, remainder taken from reference TRBV2 and TRBJ2-1, is EPEVTQTPSHQVTQMGQEVILRCVPISNHLYFYWYRQILGQKVEFLVSFYNNEISEKSEIFDDQFSVERPDGSNFTLKIRSTKLEDSAMYFCASSASANEQFFGPGTRLTVL.